This T cell receptor beta chain came from a study of cytomegalovirus exposure and HLA in healthy donors. General observations from the study: In a later analysis, an Asian-associated ancestry cluster reportedly showed fewer N-insertions than the approximately 620-donor mean. Highly shared sequence variants in one cluster were likely a sequencing artifact.

As regards this clone: The antigen is not known.

The primer mix had 60 Vbeta and 13 Jbeta primers. Using immunoSEQ multiplex PCR, the repertoire was profiled, and TCRdb retains in-frame clones only, with some absent. The table lists 95,000 to 100,000 clones, about 74% of them singletons. The TCR originated in a female donor in good health and CMV-seronegative. The sample comprised PBMCs.

CDR3 coding DNA: TGCAGCGTTAAAGGACAGGGGAAGGATGGCTACACCTTC. Translating gives CSVKGQGKDGYTF. This sequence joins TRBV29-1 and TRBJ1-2, with TRBD1 matching 9 bases. Germline V gives CDR1 SQVTM, CDR2 ANQGSEA. The ends lost 5 bases at V and 6 bases at J; junction bases unmatched: 7. The length of the CDR3 is 13 residues. Full variable domain (remainder filled in from reference TRBV29-1 and TRBJ1-2): SAVISQKPSRDICQRGTSLTIQCQVDSQVTMMFWYRQQPGQSLTLIATANQGSEATYESGFVIDKFPISRPNLTFSTLTVSNMSPEDSSIYLCSVKGQGKDGYTFGSGTRLTVV.